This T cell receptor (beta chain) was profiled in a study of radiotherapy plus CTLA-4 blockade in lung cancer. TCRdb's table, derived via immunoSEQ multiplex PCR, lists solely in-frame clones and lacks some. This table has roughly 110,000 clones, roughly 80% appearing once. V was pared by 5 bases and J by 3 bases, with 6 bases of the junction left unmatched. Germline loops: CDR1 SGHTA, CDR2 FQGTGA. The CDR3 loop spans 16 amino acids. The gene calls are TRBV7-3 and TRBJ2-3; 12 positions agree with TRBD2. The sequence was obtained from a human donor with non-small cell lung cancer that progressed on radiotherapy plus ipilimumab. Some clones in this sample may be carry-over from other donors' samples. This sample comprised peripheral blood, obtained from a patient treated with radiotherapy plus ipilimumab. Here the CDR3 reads CASSLTTSGGTDTQYF. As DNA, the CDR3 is TGTGCCAGCAGCCTCACGACTAGCGGGGGTACAGATACGCAGTATTTT.